Below are 29 T cell receptor beta chains sequenced from a single sample in a study of control samples from healthy donors and cancer patients. The data were produced by immunoSEQ multiplex PCR, yet TCRdb's version contains in-frame clones alone and is incomplete. This sample yields over 100,000 clones, of which around 89% are seen a single time; roughly 15% belongs to the top ten. Material: blood. These receptors came from a woman in her 50s in good health.

This rearrangement joins TRBV7-2 to TRBJ1-2; D perhaps matches TRBD1 (6 bases). Trimming took off 3 bases at V and 8 bases at J, with 13 bases between the two ends. This CDR3 region has 13 residues. The V gene's germline CDR1 is SGHTA and CDR2 FQGNSA. CDR3: CASSFDRRRGYTF. The CDR3 nucleotides read TGTGCCAGCAGCTTTGACAGGCGTAGGGGCTACACCTTC.

The rearrangement uses TRBV18 and TRBJ1-2, with D uncertain. This CDR3 comprises 14 residues. V was shortened by 6 bases and J by 1 base, with 12 bases between the two germline ends. The germline gives CDR1 KGHSH, CDR2 LQKENI. The CDR3 is CASSSEALNYGYTF. The CDR3 DNA reads as TGTGCCAGCTCCTCGGAGGCCCTTAACTATGGCTACACCTTC.

The chain carries TRBV25-1 and TRBJ2-2; D tentatively fits TRBD1 or TRBD2 (5 bases each). The germline V and J ends were trimmed by 6 bases and 0 bases, with 8 bases remaining between them. The CDR3 contains 14 residues. Germline CDR1 is MGHDK and CDR2 is SYGVNS. The CDR3 DNA sequence: TGTGCCAGCAGGTCGGGGCCGAACACCGGGGAGCTGTTTTTT. It translates to CASRSGPNTGELFF.

This chain joins TRBV7-9 and TRBJ1-5; D gene unclear. This CDR3 contains 16 residues. V was cut by 4 bases and J by 3 bases, with 16 bases left in between. CDR1 and CDR2 (germline): SEHNR, FQNEAQ (reference sequence). In DNA, the CDR3 is TGTGCCAGCAGCTCCTCAATTCCGGGGAACAATCAGCCCCAGCATTTT. Amino acids: CASSSSIPGNNQPQHF.

CDR3 amino acids: CASSDSVYPWGYTF. Written as DNA, the CDR3 is TGTGCCAGCTCAGACAGTGTATACCCATGGGGCTACACCTTC. The chain employs TRBV18 and TRBJ1-2; maybe TRBD1 (5 bases). V shed 5 bases and J shed 8 bases, with 18 bases lying between them. The CDR3 extends over 14 amino acids. From germline, CDR1 is KGHSH and CDR2 LQKENI.

The V and J genes are TRBV7-2 and TRBJ1-5; no reliable D call. The CDR3 extends over 13 amino acids. CDR1 and CDR2 from the germline V gene are SGHTA and FQGNSA. V lost 5 bases, J lost 4 bases, and 9 bases lay in between. CDR3 sequence: CASSGQSNQPQHF. CDR3 nucleotides: TGTGCCAGCAGCGGGCAGTCAAATCAGCCCCAGCATTTT.

The V call is TRBV7-9, the J call TRBJ2-3; 8 nucleotides line up with TRBD2. The germline gives CDR1 SEHNR, CDR2 FQNEAQ (reference sequence). CDR3 size: 14 residues. The V and J ends lost 8 bases and 6 bases, in that order; junction bases with no gene match: 10. This chain's CDR3 is CASAPGGQQDTQYF. The CDR3 nucleotides read TGTGCCAGCGCTCCGGGGGGGCAGCAGGATACGCAGTATTTT.

The V gene is TRBV19, the J gene TRBJ1-4, with TRBD1 matching 9 bases. Losses at the gene ends were 5 bases for V and 8 bases for J; bases not matched to a gene: 3. Germline V gives CDR1 LNHDA, CDR2 SQIVND (reference sequence). The CDR3 extends over 13 amino acids. The CDR3 region has the DNA TGTGCCAGTAGTGAGGACAGGGGCGAAAAACTGTTTTTT. Its protein product is CASSEDRGEKLFF.

The chain recombines TRBV6-5 with TRBJ1-2; TRBD1 aligns across 9 bases. This CDR3 comprises 14 residues. CDR1 and CDR2 (germline): MNHEY, SVGAGI. Trimming cost V 7 bases and J 5 bases; bases outside gene matches: 8. The CDR3 protein is CASISTGTGYGYTF. The CDR3 DNA reads TGTGCCAGCATATCGACTGGGACAGGGTATGGCTACACCTTC.

The chain uses TRBV9 and TRBJ2-5; TRBD2 aligns across 11 bases. The CDR3 totals 16 residues. V shed 3 bases and J 7 bases; nucleotides not matched to a gene: 11. In germline, CDR1 is SGDLS, CDR2 YYNGEE. This chain's CDR3 is CASSARTSGPWWTQYF. The CDR3 DNA reads TGTGCCAGCAGCGCCCGGACTAGCGGGCCCTGGTGGACCCAGTACTTC.

The rearrangement links TRBV2 to TRBJ2-7; 7 bases are a match to TRBD2. V gave up 3 bases and J gave up 2 bases; unmatched junction bases: 4. This CDR3 has 14 residues. Germline CDR1 and CDR2: SNHLY and FYNNEI. The CDR3 nucleotides read TGTGCCAGCAGTGAGCGGGAGAGTACCTACGAGCAGTACGTC. Protein sequence: CASSERESTYEQYV.

The sample holds a few counts of this clone. In DNA form, the CDR3 reads TGTGCCTGGTGGCTAGCGGGAGCTGACGAGCAGTACGTC. Its translation is CAWWLAGADEQYV. This chain uses TRBV30 with TRBJ2-7, with 10 bases identical to TRBD2. V lost 5 bases and J lost 5; bases outside the gene matches: 6. The germline V gene encodes CDR1 GTSNPN and CDR2 SVGIG (reference sequence). This CDR3 spans 13 amino acids.

The chain combines TRBV4-3 with TRBJ2-1, with 7 bases aligning to TRBD2. J gave up 9 bases and V 0 bases, and 14 bases lay outside the gene matches. CDR3 length: 17 amino acids. Germline values: CDR1 LGHNA, CDR2 YSLEER. CDR3 amino acids: CASSQEPGGASQGEQFF. The CDR3 DNA sequence: TGCGCCAGCAGCCAAGAGCCGGGGGGAGCTAGCCAGGGTGAGCAGTTCTTC.

The gene calls are TRBV11-2 and TRBJ2-5, with unresolved D. The CDR3 is made up of 14 amino acids. Trimming stripped 3 bases from V and 5 bases from J, with 13 bases between. Germline V lookup: CDR1 SGHAT, CDR2 FQNNGV. The CDR3: CASSFSDGRETQYF. DNA for the CDR3: TGTGCCAGCAGCTTCTCGGACGGTCGGGAGACCCAGTACTTC.

V gene TRBV6-1 combines with J gene TRBJ2-5; D remains ambiguous. CDR3 length: 12 residues. Trimming shortened V by 1 base and J by 5 bases, and 5 bases separated the two germline ends. Germline V gene sequence: CDR1 MNHNS, CDR2 SASEGT. CDR3 in amino acids: CASSEGYETQYF. DNA for the CDR3: TGTGCCAGCAGTGAAGGTTACGAGACCCAGTACTTC.

This chain joins TRBV2 and TRBJ2-2; D is possibly TRBD1 (6 bases). V lost 1 base and J lost 6, with 12 bases in between. Germline V gives CDR1 SNHLY, CDR2 FYNNEI. The CDR3 contains 15 residues. The CDR3 sequence is CASSEVGAGAGELFF. The DNA of the CDR3 is TGTGCCAGCAGTGAAGTTGGGGCAGGGGCCGGGGAGCTGTTTTTT.

This clone was detected only once. The CDR3 DNA reads as TGTGCCAGCTCACTCAGCCTCGGACCACAGGGAGGAAACACCATATATTTT. This encodes CASSLSLGPQGGNTIYF. The chain uses TRBV18 and TRBJ1-3, with D maybe TRBD1 (6 bases). CDR1 is KGHSH and CDR2 is LQKENI in the germline V gene. This CDR3 has 17 amino acids. With 4 bases removed from V and 4 bases from J, the gap between germline ends came to 20 bases.

The chain carries TRBV11-2 and TRBJ2-5, with D unclear. The CDR3 length is 14 residues. CDR1 and CDR2 (germline): SGHAT, FQNNGV. V gave up 4 bases and J gave up 3 bases, with 12 bases separating them. The CDR3 sequence: CASSYPPAKETQYF. CDR3 DNA: TGTGCCAGCAGCTACCCTCCGGCAAAAGAGACCCAGTACTTC.

This clone has just a few counts. The chain recombines TRBV19 with TRBJ1-4, with 8 bases lining up with TRBD1. CDR3 length: 13 amino acids. V was clipped by 7 bases and J by 7 bases; unmatched bases: 5. Germline lookup yields CDR1 LNHDA and CDR2 SQIVND (reference sequence). The CDR3 DNA sequence: TGTGCCAGTACCCCCGACAGGGGTGAAAAACTGTTTTTT. This encodes CASTPDRGEKLFF.

The rearrangement links TRBV20-1 to TRBJ2-1; 7 bases line up with TRBD2. Germline V gene lookup returns CDR1 DFQATT and CDR2 SNEGSKA (reference sequence). J was trimmed by 15 bases and V by 6 bases; bases with no gene match: 11. The CDR3 contains 11 residues. CDR3 sequence: CSATPGLVRFF. The CDR3, as DNA: TGCAGTGCAACCCCAGGACTAGTACGGTTCTTC.

This chain uses TRBV3-1 (or the pseudogene TRBV3-2) with TRBJ1-3; no definite D call. This CDR3 has 15 amino acids. Per the germline V gene, CDR1 is LGHDT and CDR2 is YNNKEL (reference sequence). The V end was cut by 4 bases, the J end by 0 bases, with 10 bases between. CDR3 coding DNA: TGTGCCAGCAGCCGATCGACTCTCTCTGGAAACACCATATATTTT. Encoded protein: CASSRSTLSGNTIYF.

The chain combines TRBV28 with TRBJ2-3; 10 nucleotides agree with TRBD2. Germline V gives CDR1 MDHEN, CDR2 SYDVKM. The V and J ends lost 7 bases and 2 bases, in that order; junction bases with no gene match: 9. This CDR3 region has 16 residues. The CDR3 nucleotides are TGTGCCAGCACCCTTCTCACTAGCGGGAACACAGATACGCAGTATTTT. Translated, it gives CASTLLTSGNTDTQYF.

The genes are TRBV9 and TRBJ1-1; D perhaps matches TRBD1 (6 bases). With 0 bases removed from V and 4 bases from J, the gap between germline ends came to 13 bases. The CDR3 runs to 15 residues. Germline V gene lookup returns CDR1 SGDLS and CDR2 YYNGEE. The CDR3 DNA reads as TGTGCCAGCAGCGTAGGGGCAGGGGATCCCACTGAAGCTTTCTTT. Translated: CASSVGAGDPTEAFF.

The chain carries TRBV6-6 and TRBJ2-3; a possible D gene is TRBD2 (6 bases). The CDR3 covers 16 residues. Between the trimmed V and J ends, which lost 0 bases and 5 bases, there was a span of 15 bases. Germline V gene lookup returns CDR1 MNHNY and CDR2 SVGAGI (reference sequence). The CDR3 sequence: CASSYSGGARGDTQYF. CDR3 nucleotide sequence: TGTGCCAGCAGTTACTCGGGCGGGGCTCGGGGAGATACGCAGTATTTT.

This chain links TRBV6-5 with TRBJ2-1; D might be TRBD1 (5 bases). Germline V lookup: CDR1 MNHEY, CDR2 SVGAGI. Trimming cost V 2 bases and J 7 bases, with 12 bases left between them. The CDR3 runs 14 residues. CDR3 loop: CASSYGGATNEQFF. CDR3 nucleotide sequence: TGTGCCAGCAGTTACGGTGGGGCCACTAATGAGCAGTTCTTC.

The count of this clone is one. The chain couples TRBV6-5 to TRBJ2-3; D remains ambiguous. Germline assignment: CDR1 MNHEY and CDR2 SVGAGI. V dropped 1 base and J dropped 4 bases, with 9 bases sitting between them. The CDR3 totals 14 residues. CDR3 coding DNA: TGTGCCAGCAGTTACTTGATTGCCCCAGATACGCAGTATTTT. Its protein is CASSYLIAPDTQYF.

The chain joins TRBV24-1 to TRBJ2-3; TRBD1 matches 8 bases. After removal of 5 bases from V and 4 bases from J, the junction contained 13 bases not matched to a gene. Looked up from germline, CDR1 is KGHDR and CDR2 is SFDVKD. The CDR3 sequence is 17 residues long. For the CDR3, the DNA is TGTGCCACCAGTGTACCCAAAGGCAGGGGGCTTCCAGATACGCAGTATTTT. It codes for CATSVPKGRGLPDTQYF.

The J gene is TRBJ2-7, the V gene TRBV9, with TRBD1 as a possible D gene (5 bases). Trimming cost V 0 bases and J 2 bases, with 12 bases left between them. This CDR3 region has 15 residues. CDR1 SGDLS and CDR2 YYNGEE come from the germline V gene. The CDR3 sequence is CASSVGVDTAYEQYV. In DNA, the CDR3 is TGTGCCAGCAGCGTAGGGGTGGACACAGCCTACGAGCAGTACGTC.

The rearrangement joins TRBV9 to TRBJ2-3; 10 nucleotides align to TRBD2. The CDR3 consists of 14 residues. Germline assignment: CDR1 SGDLS and CDR2 YYNGEE. V lost 0 bases and J lost 9; bases outside the gene matches: 4. The CDR3 region is CASSVGLAGATQYF. The CDR3 nucleotides are TGTGCCAGCAGCGTAGGCCTAGCGGGAGCCACGCAGTATTTT.